This T cell receptor (beta chain) derives from a study of blood T cell repertoires in COVID-19. Across the study: Whether acute or convalescent, the COVID-19 samples came from the United States, Italy and Spain. T cells, B-cell-depleted T cells, or PBMCs provided the cDNA or gDNA that served as material.

Per the original data handling: Reference gene primer amplification gave nucleated cell count estimates. Sequencing used immunoSEQ multiplex PCR; TCRdb keeps in-frame clones, though not all of them. That table is the source of V, J and clone size, and D and trimming were worked out from the DNA. Of 45,000 or so clones in the sample, approximately 83% are singletons; the top ten hold approximately 8.4%. The CDR3 loop spans 11 amino acids. The J segment lost 12 bases and the V segment lost 4 bases, leaving 5 bases of the junction unmatched. Germline V gives CDR1 SGHVS, CDR2 FQNEAQ. The chain carries TRBV7-8 and TRBJ2-7, with 8 bases lining up with TRBD1. This sequence originates from a man older than 75 in a cohort sampled during active COVID-19. The sequencing sample was made of peripheral blood. For the CDR3, the DNA is TGTGCCAGCAGCTATGGACAGGGAACGTACTTC. The encoded protein is CASSYGQGTYF.